The clone carrying this T cell receptor (beta chain) was seen a handful of times. The antigen remains unidentified. This sample is drawn from a study of T-cell reconstitution after alpha-beta-depleted transplantation in children. The study's findings and limits: Reportedly, roughly two months post-transplant, alpha-beta T cells arose from several hundred expanded graft clones. Certain patients had high TCRbeta diversity at day 60, and it came from recipient T cells and thymic progenitors that survived. At the one-year point after transplant, T-cell counts and TCRbeta diversity were found to come mostly from T cells that had been newly produced.

The TCRbeta library incorporated unique molecular identifiers. Each CDR3 protein is one row after TCRdb ran MiXCR on the PCR reads. The data show 500,000 to 750,000 distinct CDR3 sequences, more than 20% seen once. V was cut by 4 bases and J by 6 bases, with 4 bases left in between. The CDR3 is 11 residues long. The source was PBMCs, collected before TCRalphabeta/CD19-depleted stem cell transplant. The TCR originated in a boy under two years old with Wiskott-Aldrich syndrome, due to receive a stem cell transplant. The chain is built from TRBV12-3 or TRBV12-4 and TRBJ1-3; D unresolved. CDR3 nucleotides: TGTGCCAGCAGTTCGGAAAACACCATATATTTT. Its translation: CASSSENTIYF.